This TCR beta chain stems from a study of cytomegalovirus exposure and HLA in healthy donors (dated by TCRdb to about 2017). Regarding the complete study: An earlier analysis of 587 of the donors reported about 260 Gb of sequence data and 117 million unique TCR beta sequences obtained from 180 million or so T cells. Approximately 300 gigabases of sequencing data and roughly 80 million unique TCR sequences made up an early release that covered 500 to 650 HLA-typed donors. High-throughput TCR immunosequencing, statistical association of individual TCRs with disease status, and machine learning were combined to predict cytomegalovirus infection status. The study aimed to test whether signatures of past pathogen exposure could be identified by cataloging public T cell receptors. In a later analysis, previously published TCR beta repertoires from more than 500 donors were re-analyzed and high-resolution HLA genotyping was added so that TCR occurrence patterns could be studied. Across approximately 400 genotyped donors of the cohort, an average of about 200,000 unique TCR beta nucleotide sequences per donor were sequenced, and 15% to 20% of those sequences were non-productive. An earlier analysis of several hundred of the donors applied high-throughput TCR beta sequencing to assess whether each TCR beta V gene segment acted as functional or pseudogenic. Typing coverage differed by locus: A, B, C, DRB1 and DQB1 were typed in about 620-640 donors, DQA1 in roughly 510, DPA1 in 606, and DPB1 in 450 to 480. Of the approximately 370 genotyped donors, approximately 81% were placed in the genetic ancestry cluster associated with self-reported Caucasian donors. Besides the first cohort of more than 650 subjects, a separate validation cohort made up of 90 to 150 different subjects was used. Donor age, sex, ethnicity and CMV serostatus were compiled alongside the repertoire data. Both class I and class II loci were covered by HLA typing, at four-digit resolution. All discovery cohort repertoires had been generated on a single sequencing platform. Genome-wide SNP genotypes for about 65% of the 666 donors were used in a later genetic analysis, which treated that subset as a discovery cohort. The study used immunosequencing to profile the T cell repertoires of 666 subjects and linked those repertoires to cytomegalovirus serostatus. Because of strong linkage in the cohort, roughly five DR-DQ haplotypes were treated as single units for association and clustering. Rather than using new phenotypic data, the later analysis identified candidate immune exposures from TCR beta sequences and from how often those sequences occurred across donors. Beyond this particular receptor, the publication reports: Several of the top co-occurrence clusters appeared to be linked to parvovirus B19, influenza, CMV and Epstein-Barr virus, according to a later analysis. In vitro tests confirmed that three of the cytomegalovirus-associated TCR beta chains recognize cytomegalovirus antigens. A cluster of highly shared sequence variants was judged likely to represent a technical artifact of the sequencing pipeline. Broadly in line with IMGT annotations, most TCR beta V segments showed up in productive rearrangements about 87% or about 30% of the time in an earlier analysis of approximately 640 of the donors. Most CMV-associated TCR beta chains appeared to be HLA-restricted in a later analysis, and the HLA associations seemed to be driven largely by CMV exposure. Approximately 16 rarely observed V segments, including chromosome 9 orphons, were excluded from the earlier analysis of approximately 500 of the donors because counts were too low. In a later genetic analysis, a missense DCLRE1C variant was associated with V-gene and J-gene trimming of TCR beta chains, and the association was replicated in an independent cohort. The study gave a list of around 170 TCR beta chains associated with cytomegalovirus. According to a later genetic analysis, donors in an Asian-associated ancestry cluster had fewer N-insertions in productive TCRs than the roughly 660-donor mean. In a later analysis, 15,000 to 20,000 TCR beta sequences were associated with specific HLA alleles at a false discovery rate of 0.05. Correlated functional status among segregating V segments might reflect linkage disequilibrium, but an unknown experimental factor could not be ruled out. A further reported finding was that TCR beta sequences accurately predicted the HLA-A and HLA-B alleles for most subjects in the first cohort. In a later analysis, the rate of TCR association differed among HLA loci, with DRB1 alleles having the most associated TCRs and HLA-C alleles having the fewest. Because some donors lacked HLA typing at each locus, the association tests relied only on the typed subset. In this cohort, only TCR beta chains were sequenced, and detectable features were limited by the absence of alpha or paired-chain data. Sequencing depth was assumed to be roughly uniform across donors in the presence/absence analyses, though that assumption may not hold. CMV serostatus was the only immune exposure information available for the cohort. Cytomegalovirus status was reported to be diagnosed by the classifier with high specificity and sensitivity in both the original and validation cohorts. Strong co-occurrence of HLA alleles, especially DR and DQ, made assigning TCR associations to individual alleles difficult. The authors suggested that the approach could potentially be generalized to other disease states and immunological phenotypes. Most TCR sequences were observed very rarely across donors, whereas some public TCRs were present in many individuals. A later analysis found that HLA-associated TCR beta chains were more clonally expanded and had lower generation probabilities than equally common non-associated chains.

The cohort consisted of fewer than 700 healthy bone marrow donors. At the time of sampling, all cohort members were nominally healthy, though unrecorded immune exposures were likely present. The donor tested CMV seropositive and was one of the 289 seropositive cohort members. Each donor provided a peripheral blood sample, and peripheral blood mononuclear cells were used for TCR beta sequencing. Genomic DNA extraction from the blood cell samples was performed with the Qiagen DNeasy Blood Extraction Kit. Libraries came from the immunoSEQ multiplex PCR assay. For the multiplex PCR, a mixture combining 60 forward primers for TCR Vbeta segments and 13 reverse primers for TCR Jbeta segments was used. Amplification of the CDR3 region of rearranged TCR beta genes was performed with a multiplex PCR assay on genomic DNA. Amplified TCR beta libraries were sequenced as 87-base-pair reads on the Illumina HiSeq System. The published analysis was carried out like this. A later analysis counted around 72 million unique TCR beta chains across the 690 or so repertoires, and 9.5 million to 11 million of these chains were shared by at least two donors. Raw reads were error-corrected and collapsed into unique sequences with a nearest-neighbor algorithm that merged closely related sequences to remove PCR and sequencing errors. V, D and J gene segments were assigned by aligning CDR3 sequences to IMGT reference sequences. For a sequence to be retained, a match of at least six nucleotides to both a V gene segment and a J gene segment was required. Rearrangements were classified as productive when the CDR3 lacked stop codons and remained in frame with V and J, and all other rearrangements were classified as non-productive. CDR3 was defined by IMGT convention, running from the second conserved V-encoded cysteine to the conserved J-encoded phenylalanine. In an earlier analysis of 587 of the donors, sequences lacking an unambiguous match to a single V gene segment were excluded. In an earlier analysis of approximately 610 of the donors, V segments were called functional above 56.7% productive rearrangements and were called segregating when the between-donor standard deviation exceeded 5%. A statistical classification framework was built for diagnosing cytomegalovirus status from the catalog of TCR beta chain sequences. A later analysis assigned V and J genes by comparing TCR nucleotide sequences with IMGT/GENE-DB human TR gene sequences. The TCRdist pipeline was used in a later analysis to assign CDR3 sequences and most-parsimonious VDJ recombination scenarios. In a later analysis, each TCR beta chain was defined by its CDR3 amino acid sequence together with its V-gene family, and reads lacking a unique V-gene family were excluded. A later analysis removed 550 to 700 highly shared, low-generation-probability nucleotide sequences to deal with suspected cross-contamination and a sequencing artifact. A later analysis calculated a clonal expansion index for each public chain from normalized within-repertoire ranks of inferred template counts. In a later analysis, generation probabilities were computed with a VDJ recombination model fitted to out-of-frame rearrangements, and the resulting probabilities were checked against IGoR. A later analysis scored TCR-TCR, TCR-HLA and TCR-CMV co-occurrence with hypergeometric tests, applying a repertoire-size bias correction to TCR pairs. False discovery rates were estimated in a later analysis by permuting HLA or CMV assignments 20 times. A later analysis grouped co-occurring TCRs with DBSCAN, adding TCRdist sequence similarity when clustering within HLA-allele-positive subsets. Repertoires with fewer than 30,000 or more than 120,000 public chains, plus five repertoires with anomalous nucleotide sharing, were excluded from co-occurrence clustering. Imported from immuneACCESS, the table was reduced by TCRdb to in-frame sequences with V and J called. These copies leave out some clones; in studies compared against another copy, an unresolved V gene accounts for under half, and the cause of the remainder is not known. The DNA was the basis for D and trimming; V, J and clone size are from that table. The sample profile shows 150,000 to 200,000 clones; over 65% of them were found once. The ten biggest clones cover around 7% of the sample.

Details on this clone: Its antigen target is currently unknown. Base qualities are not provided; no much larger clone lies one nucleotide away.

The specimen sequenced was PBMCs. This clonotype was sampled from a man aged 35 to 55 in good health and CMV-seropositive.

The CDR3 here reads CSVVGTLISTDTQYF. The DNA is as follows: TGCAGCGTTGTAGGGACTTTAATAAGCACAGATACGCAGTATTTT. The rearrangement joined TRBV29-1 to TRBJ2-3; a weak D assignment points to TRBD2 (6 bases agree). Its CDR3 holds 15 amino acids, cysteine through phenylalanine. The retained sequence is limited to the CDR3, 45 bases, with the frame set at the first base. The germline V gene encodes CDR1 SQVTM and CDR2 ANQGSEA. V lost 4 bases and J lost 0 bases; the stretch between them is 14 bases long.